The 23 T cell receptor beta chains listed next were all sequenced from one sample in a study of T cells in Graves' hyperthyroidism and ophthalmopathy. Amplification of TCR beta CDR3 regions used RNA as the template. Using the HTBI primer set, a first-round RT-PCR was run on the TCR CDR3. TCRdb redid the calling of the multiplex PCR reads with MiXCR, one entry per CDR3 protein. The sample has more than 550,000 distinct CDR3 sequences; roughly a sixth are singletons. The sequenced sample was blood. The receptors shown here come from a woman aged 45-60 years with Graves' hyperthyroidism that later progressed to Graves' ophthalmopathy.

This clonotype occurred many times. This chain uses TRBV11-3 with TRBJ2-7; 8 nucleotides agree with TRBD1. V was clipped by 5 bases and J by 6 bases; unmatched bases: 6. This CDR3 is 13 amino acids long. CDR1 is SGHNT, CDR2 YENEEA, per germline. CDR3 loop: CASSLDRVGEQYF. The CDR3 region has the DNA TGTGCCAGCAGCCTGGACAGGGTAGGCGAGCAGTACTTC.

This clonotype was counted only a few times. V gene TRBV9 combines with J gene TRBJ2-5; the match to TRBD2 covers 11 bases. CDR3 size: 16 residues. Trimming removed 2 bases from V and 1 base from J; junction bases left unmatched: 4. The V gene's germline CDR1 is SGDLS and CDR2 YYNGEE. The chain's CDR3 is CASSVNLAGGQETQYF. The CDR3 coding sequence is TGTGCCAGCAGCGTCAACCTAGCGGGGGGCCAAGAGACCCAGTACTTC.

Notes on this clonotype: A read error may explain this, as a much larger clone is one base away. The V call is TRBV2, the J call TRBJ1-2; 10 bases are a match to TRBD1. This CDR3 is 14 amino acids long. The junction had 9 bases not matched to a gene; V was cut back by 7 bases and J by 7 bases. Looked up from germline, CDR1 is SNHLY and CDR2 is FYNNEI. CDR3 in amino acids: CASTATTGGCGYTF. The CDR3 DNA sequence: TGTGCCAGCACCGCTACGACAGGGGGCTGTGGCTACACCTTC.

There are many counts of this clonotype. The CDR3 spells CASSWPGLAGDEQYF. The DNA of the CDR3 is TGCGCCAGCAGCTGGCCGGGACTAGCGGGGGACGAGCAGTACTTC. This chain uses TRBV5-1 with TRBJ2-7; TRBD2 aligns across 14 bases. Germline-derived CDR1 and CDR2 are SGHRS and YFSETQ. This CDR3 is built from 15 residues. After removal of 3 bases from V and 5 bases from J, the junction contained 4 bases not matched to a gene.

The CDR3 DNA is TGTGCCAGCAGCTTTTCGGGGGCATACAATGAGCAGTTCTTC. This translates into CASSFSGAYNEQFF. The chain links TRBV13 to TRBJ2-1; tentatively, D is TRBD1 or TRBD2 (6 bases each). The CDR3 sequence is 14 residues long. Germline CDR1 reads PRHDT; CDR2 reads FYEKMQ (reference sequence). The V end was cut by 3 bases, the J end by 4 bases, with 10 bases between.

This clonotype was seen more than once but under ten times. This rearrangement joins TRBV20-1 to TRBJ2-2; D is ambiguous. The CDR3 spans 12 residues. V was pared by 6 bases and J by 0 bases, with 5 bases between. Looked up from germline, CDR1 is DFQATT and CDR2 is SNEGSKA (reference sequence). The CDR3 loop reads CSANPNTGELFF. DNA for the CDR3: TGCAGTGCAAATCCGAACACCGGGGAGCTGTTTTTT.

This clonotype was recorded many times. The V call is TRBV2, the J call TRBJ2-3; unclear D gene. In germline, CDR1 is SNHLY, CDR2 FYNNEI. Trimming pared 7 bases from V and 5 bases from J, leaving 19 bases between. The CDR3 consists of 15 residues. CDR3 residues: CASNDSPPHGDTQYF. As DNA, the CDR3 is TGTGCCAGCAACGATTCGCCCCCACATGGAGATACGCAGTATTTT.

A few counts support this clonotype. This chain joins TRBV4-1 and TRBJ1-3; the D gene is possibly TRBD1 (6 bases). The CDR3 is 17 residues long. The V end lost 1 base, the J end lost 2 bases, and 15 bases lay between the germline ends. Germline V gene sequence: CDR1 MGHRA, CDR2 YSYEKL. The CDR3 region is CASSQGPTGLAGNTIYF. The CDR3 region has the DNA TGCGCCAGCAGCCAAGGCCCGACAGGACTGGCTGGAAACACCATATATTTT.

In this sample, this clonotype turned up many times. The rearrangement uses TRBV13 and TRBJ1-1; 9 nucleotides agree with TRBD1. V lost 2 bases to trimming and J lost 6 bases; unmatched junction nucleotides: 7. Germline values: CDR1 PRHDT, CDR2 FYEKMQ (reference sequence). There are 15 residues in the CDR3. The CDR3 loop reads CASSLTGGQDAEAFF. The CDR3 nucleotides read TGTGCCAGCAGCTTAACAGGGGGCCAGGACGCTGAAGCTTTCTTT.

This rearrangement joins TRBV5-4 to TRBJ2-1; D ambiguous. Trimming stripped 1 base from V and 6 bases from J, with 5 bases between. CDR1 and CDR2 from the germline V gene are SGHNT and YYREEE (reference sequence). The CDR3 runs to 12 residues. CDR3: CASSLIRNEQFF. CDR3 nucleotide sequence: TGTGCCAGCAGCTTGATTCGCAATGAGCAGTTCTTC.

This clonotype was observed a handful of times. J is TRBJ1-1 and V is TRBV6-1, with D unresolved. From germline, CDR1 is MNHNS and CDR2 SASEGT. Trimming removed 5 bases from V and 0 bases from J, with 10 bases in between. This CDR3 has 14 residues. The CDR3 nucleotides are TGTGCCAGCAGTTGGGCCGTTATGAACACTGAAGCTTTCTTT. Protein: CASSWAVMNTEAFF.

This clonotype was picked up many times. The gene calls are TRBV20-1 and TRBJ2-3; D is undetermined. This CDR3 has 11 residues. Germline V gene lookup returns CDR1 DFQATT and CDR2 SNEGSKA (reference sequence). The CDR3 spells CMAGQTDTQYF. In DNA form, the CDR3 reads TGCATGGCCGGCCAGACGGATACGCAGTATTTT.

Only a few counts were recorded for this clonotype. This chain links TRBV9 with TRBJ1-6, with a possible D match to TRBD1 (5 bases). Trimming cost V 0 bases and J 2 bases, with 12 bases left between them. The CDR3 extends over 17 amino acids. Germline loops: CDR1 SGDLS, CDR2 YYNGEE. The chain's CDR3 is CASSVGSGGTYNSPLHF. The CDR3 DNA follows: TGTGCCAGCAGCGTAGGAAGCGGGGGAACCTATAATTCACCCCTCCACTTT.

The V gene is TRBV5-1, the J gene TRBJ1-6; D gene uncertain. Trimming removed 0 bases from V and 8 bases from J, with 15 bases in between. CDR1 and CDR2 (germline): SGHRS, YFSETQ. This CDR3 is built from 16 residues. The CDR3 spells CASSLGSGFDYSPLHF. CDR3 DNA sequence: TGCGCCAGCAGCTTGGGGTCGGGGTTTGATTATTCACCCCTCCACTTT.

This clonotype was seen at least ten times. The chain carries TRBV20-1 and TRBJ2-3; 7 nucleotides agree with TRBD2. This CDR3 contains 13 residues. J lost 4 bases, V lost 5 bases, and 6 bases had no gene match. The germline CDR1 and CDR2 sequences are DFQATT and SNEGSKA (reference sequence). In DNA, the CDR3 is TGCAGTGCTCTTAGACTAGCATCAGATACGCAGTATTTT. Translated, it gives CSALRLASDTQYF.

V gene TRBV20-1 combines with J gene TRBJ1-3; perhaps TRBD1 as D (5 bases). This CDR3 has 17 residues. Trimming removed 6 bases from V and 5 bases from J, with 26 bases in between. Germline CDR1 and CDR2: DFQATT and SNEGSKA (reference sequence). Here the CDR3 DNA reads TGCAGTGCCAAAGACAGTAACATCAGGTTCGGGCGAAACACCATATATTTT. It yields the protein CSAKDSNIRFGRNTIYF.

This clonotype turned up a few times. The chain combines TRBV6-1 with TRBJ2-1, with TRBD2 matching over 13 bases. Germline loops: CDR1 MNHNS, CDR2 SASEGT. The CDR3 runs 14 residues. V shed 6 bases and J 6 bases; nucleotides not matched to a gene: 2. Here the CDR3 DNA reads TGTGCCAGCAGGGGGACTAGCGGGACCAATGAGCAGTTCTTC. It encodes CASRGTSGTNEQFF.

This clonotype was seen once. The junction and the germline gene differ at one end; a read error may be behind it. The genes are TRBV5-1 and TRBJ2-1; 8 bases are shared with TRBD2. The CDR3 sequence is 16 residues long. The germline V gene encodes CDR1 SGHRS and CDR2 YFSETQ. The CDR3 DNA follows: TGTGCCAGCAGCCCGCTGACCGGGAGGGCTGTAAATGAGCAGTTCTTC. It translates to CASSPLTGRAVNEQFF.

This chain links TRBV12-3 or TRBV12-4 with TRBJ2-5; maybe TRBD1 (6 bases). CDR3 length equals 14 residues. Trimming pared 5 bases from V and 4 bases from J, leaving 14 bases between. CDR3 loop: CASSPNRERETQYF. As DNA, the CDR3 is TGTGCCAGCAGTCCCAACAGGGAGAGAGAGACCCAGTACTTC.

This clonotype was counted at least ten times. This rearrangement joins TRBV4-1 to TRBJ1-1; D unclear. V lost 1 base, J lost 0 bases, and 9 bases lay in between. The CDR3 runs to 15 residues. Germline V gives CDR1 MGHRA, CDR2 YSYEKL. The DNA for the CDR3 is TGCGCCAGCAGCCAAGTTCAGGACGTGAACACTGAAGCTTTCTTT. Translated: CASSQVQDVNTEAFF.

This clonotype showed up many times. The chain carries TRBV12-3 or TRBV12-4 and TRBJ1-1, with D possibly TRBD1 on 6 matching bases. V was shortened by 7 bases and J by 3 bases, with 12 bases between the two germline ends. This CDR3 spans 13 amino acids. The CDR3 DNA follows: TGTGCCAGCACCCTAGGGGGGGACACTGAAGCTTTCTTT. Its translation is CASTLGGDTEAFF.

J is TRBJ2-7 and V is TRBV14; 10 nucleotides line up with TRBD2. The CDR3 contains 17 residues. CDR1 and CDR2 from the germline V gene are SGHDN and FVKESK. V was clipped by 0 bases and J by 3 bases; unmatched bases: 8. CDR3 bases: TGTGCCAGCAGCCAAGATTCCCCTAGCGGGGGCGACTACGAGCAGTACTTC. Encoded protein: CASSQDSPSGGDYEQYF. The whole variable domain, remainder taken from reference TRBV14 and TRBJ2-7, is EAGVTQFPSHSVIEKGQTVTLRCDPISGHDNLYWYRRVMGKEIKFLLHFVKESKQDESGMPNNRFLAERTGGTYSTLKVQPAELEDSGVYFCASSQDSPSGGDYEQYFGPGTRLTVT.

This clonotype was found many times. The genes are TRBV12-3 or TRBV12-4 and TRBJ1-2; no clear D. The CDR3 runs 13 residues. Between the trimmed V and J ends, which lost 2 bases and 4 bases, there was a span of 8 bases. CDR3 sequence: CASSLWGGYGYTF. CDR3 sequence (DNA): TGTGCCAGCAGTTTATGGGGTGGCTATGGCTACACCTTC.